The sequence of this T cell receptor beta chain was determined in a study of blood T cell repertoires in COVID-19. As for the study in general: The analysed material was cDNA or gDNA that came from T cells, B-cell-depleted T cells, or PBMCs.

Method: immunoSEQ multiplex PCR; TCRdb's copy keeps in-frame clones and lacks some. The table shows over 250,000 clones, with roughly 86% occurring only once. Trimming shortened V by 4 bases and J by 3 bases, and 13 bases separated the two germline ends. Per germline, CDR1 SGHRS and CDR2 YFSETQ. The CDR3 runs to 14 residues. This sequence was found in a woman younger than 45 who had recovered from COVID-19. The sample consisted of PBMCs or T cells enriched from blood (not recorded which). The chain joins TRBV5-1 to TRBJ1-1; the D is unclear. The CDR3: CASSPAAPHTEAFF. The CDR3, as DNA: TGCGCCAGCAGCCCGGCGGCTCCCCACACTGAAGCTTTCTTT.